The source of this T cell receptor beta chain is a study of cytomegalovirus exposure and HLA in healthy donors. In the study overall: Later, an analysis reported that the approximately 120 validation repertoires had used the same platform as the approximately 680 first-cohort repertoires.

This clone appeared a single time. As yet, its antigen is unknown. The length of the CDR3 is 13 residues. The germline CDR1 and CDR2 sequences are SQVTM and ANQGSEA. The germline V and J ends were trimmed by 1 base and 4 bases, with 8 bases remaining between them. Libraries were prepared by immunoSEQ multiplex PCR; TCRdb keeps only in-frame clonotypes and omits some of them. The sample lists some 98,000 clones; roughly nine tenths were seen once. Study-wide results and limits: Confirmation in vitro established that a few CMV-associated chains were specific for CMV antigens. It was 160 or so TCR beta chains that were listed as cytomegalovirus-associated. One later analysis, an examination of the 120 validation repertoires, found that first-cohort TCR clusters tended to co-occur in them.

This clonotype was obtained from a woman in her thirties in good health and CMV-seronegative. The rearrangement links TRBV29-1 to TRBJ2-1; D is undetermined. Source material: PBMCs. CDR3 nucleotides: TGCAGCGTTGAAGGGGCAGTGTACAATGAGCAGTTCTTC. Translating it yields CSVEGAVYNEQFF.